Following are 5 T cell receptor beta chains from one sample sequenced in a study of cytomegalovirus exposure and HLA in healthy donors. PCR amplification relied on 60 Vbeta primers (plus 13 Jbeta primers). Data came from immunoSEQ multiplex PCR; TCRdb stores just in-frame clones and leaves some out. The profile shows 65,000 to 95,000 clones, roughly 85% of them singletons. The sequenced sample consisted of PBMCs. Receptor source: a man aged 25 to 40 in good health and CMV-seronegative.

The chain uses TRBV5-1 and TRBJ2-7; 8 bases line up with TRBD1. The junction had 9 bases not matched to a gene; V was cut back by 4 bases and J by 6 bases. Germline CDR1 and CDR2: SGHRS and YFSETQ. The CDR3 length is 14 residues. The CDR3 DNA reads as TGCGCCAGCAGCGCCGGACAGGGCATCGTCGAGCAGTACTTC. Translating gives CASSAGQGIVEQYF.

Here the CDR3 reads CASSDRGLAKNIQYF. The CDR3 DNA follows: TGCGCCAGCAGTGACAGGGGGCTCGCCAAAAACATTCAGTACTTC. The chain links TRBV10-2 to TRBJ2-4; 8 bases fit TRBD1. This CDR3 is built from 15 residues. In germline, CDR1 is WSHSY, CDR2 SAAADI. Trimming took 3 bases from V and 1 from J; bases not matched to a gene: 2.

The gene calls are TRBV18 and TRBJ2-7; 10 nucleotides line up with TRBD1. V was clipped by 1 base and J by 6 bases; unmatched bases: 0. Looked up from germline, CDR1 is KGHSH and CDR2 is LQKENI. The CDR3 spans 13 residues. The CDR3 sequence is CASSPRDRGEQYF. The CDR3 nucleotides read TGTGCCAGCTCACCACGGGACAGGGGCGAGCAGTACTTC.

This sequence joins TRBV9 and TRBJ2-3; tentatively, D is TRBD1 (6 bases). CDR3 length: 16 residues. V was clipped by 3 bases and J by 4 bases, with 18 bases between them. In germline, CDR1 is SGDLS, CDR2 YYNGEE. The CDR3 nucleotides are TGTGCCAGCAGCGCCACTACAGGGTATATCGCAGATACGCAGTATTTT. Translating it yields CASSATTGYIADTQYF.

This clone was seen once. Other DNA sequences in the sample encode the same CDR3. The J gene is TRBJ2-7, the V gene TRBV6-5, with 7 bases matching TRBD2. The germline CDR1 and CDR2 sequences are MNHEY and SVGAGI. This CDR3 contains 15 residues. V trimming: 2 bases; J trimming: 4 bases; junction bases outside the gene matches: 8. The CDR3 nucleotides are TGTGCCAGCAGTTACGGGAAAGCGGGGTCATACGAGCAGTACTTC. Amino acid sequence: CASSYGKAGSYEQYF.